The next 10 T cell receptor beta chains were all read from a single sample in a study of blood T cell repertoires in COVID-19. Only in-frame clones appear in the TCRdb table, and some are missing; sequencing was by immunoSEQ multiplex PCR. The data contain 130,000 to 150,000 clones, nearly 90% of them singletons. The sequencing sample was made of peripheral blood. These receptors came from a man aged 65 to 79 with acute or convalescent COVID-19.

The chain couples TRBV5-4 to TRBJ2-7; D might be TRBD1 (6 bases). Germline CDR1 SGHNT, CDR2 YYREEE (reference sequence). Trimming pared 2 bases from V and 2 bases from J, leaving 17 bases between. The CDR3 is 16 residues long. The CDR3 region has the DNA TGTGCCAGCAGCTTCTCTCCGGACAGAACACCCTACGAGCAGTACTTC. It encodes CASSFSPDRTPYEQYF.

This sequence joins TRBV28 and TRBJ2-3, with 12 bases that match TRBD2. V lost 5 bases to trimming and J lost 5 bases; unmatched junction nucleotides: 5. Germline-derived CDR1 and CDR2 are MDHEN and SYDVKM. This CDR3 is built from 15 residues. DNA for the CDR3: TGTGCCAGCAGTCACTCACTAGCGGGAGGAGATACGCAGTATTTT. It translates to CASSHSLAGGDTQYF.

J is TRBJ1-1 and V is TRBV19, with D maybe TRBD1 (5 bases). The CDR3 consists of 14 residues. V lost 3 bases and J 4 bases, leaving 12 bases between the germline ends. Looked up from germline, CDR1 is LNHDA and CDR2 is SQIVND (reference sequence). The CDR3 DNA reads as TGTGCCAGTAGTATTGGGCAGGGTAGCACTGAAGCTTTCTTT. The encoded protein is CASSIGQGSTEAFF.

The V and J genes are TRBV2 and TRBJ2-5; D remains ambiguous. CDR1 is SNHLY, CDR2 FYNNEI, per germline. This CDR3 contains 12 residues. With 6 bases removed from V and 2 bases from J, the gap between germline ends came to 7 bases. The CDR3 sequence: CASSSEQETQYF. The DNA of the CDR3 is TGTGCCAGCAGCTCGGAGCAAGAGACCCAGTACTTC. Filled out from reference TRBV2 and TRBJ2-5, the complete variable domain reads EPEVTQTPSHQVTQMGQEVILRCVPISNHLYFYWYRQILGQKVEFLVSFYNNEISEKSEIFDDQFSVERPDGSNFTLKIRSTKLEDSAMYFCASSSEQETQYFGPGTRLLVL.

V usage is TRBV28 and J usage is TRBJ1-2; 7 bases map to TRBD1. The CDR3 totals 14 residues. Germline V gene sequence: CDR1 MDHEN, CDR2 SYDVKM. V trimming: 3 bases; J trimming: 4 bases; junction bases outside the gene matches: 5. CDR3 protein: CASSFAAGGYGYTF. CDR3 nucleotides: TGTGCCAGCAGTTTTGCCGCAGGGGGCTATGGCTACACCTTC.

The chain couples TRBV6-5 to TRBJ1-1; TRBD1 matches 7 bases. J lost 1 base, V lost 0 bases, and 5 bases had no gene match. CDR3 length: 16 residues. The germline V gene has CDR1 MNHEY and CDR2 SVGAGI. The CDR3 protein is CASSYSRGPRNTEAFF. DNA for the CDR3: TGTGCCAGCAGTTACTCAAGGGGGCCCAGGAACACTGAAGCTTTCTTT.

V is TRBV10-3 and J is TRBJ2-2, with 10 bases that match TRBD1. Trimming took 7 bases from V and 4 from J; bases not matched to a gene: 3. Germline V CDR1 and CDR2: ENHRY, SYGVKD. The length of the CDR3 is 14 residues. The CDR3 here is CAITTGGGTGELFF. CDR3 nucleotides: TGTGCCATCACGACAGGGGGCGGCACCGGGGAGCTGTTTTTT.

The CDR3 sequence: CASQGGGTEAFF. CDR3 DNA sequence: TGTGCCAGCCAGGGGGGTGGCACTGAAGCTTTCTTT. V gene TRBV12-3 or TRBV12-4 combines with J gene TRBJ1-1; the match to TRBD1 covers 7 bases. The V gene end was trimmed by 8 bases and the J gene end by 4 bases; junction bases not matched to a gene: 4. This CDR3 has 12 residues.

V gene TRBV29-1 combines with J gene TRBJ1-1, with 9 positions matching TRBD1. CDR3 length equals 15 residues. Germline trimming cut 8 bases from V and 2 bases from J; bases unmatched to any gene: 12. Germline CDR1 SQVTM, CDR2 ANQGSEA. This chain's CDR3 is CSLKPRTGANTEAFF. The DNA of the CDR3 is TGCAGCCTAAAGCCCAGGACAGGGGCTAACACTGAAGCTTTCTTT. The complete variable domain, with remaining parts taken from reference TRBV29-1 and TRBJ1-1, reads SAVISQKPSRDICQRGTSLTIQCQVDSQVTMMFWYRQQPGQSLTLIATANQGSEATYESGFVIDKFPISRPNLTFSTLTVSNMSPEDSSIYLCSLKPRTGANTEAFFGQGTRLTVV.

The V and J genes are TRBV29-1 and TRBJ2-2; TRBD1 agrees at 8 bases. This CDR3 has 14 amino acids. From germline, CDR1 is SQVTM and CDR2 ANQGSEA. Trimming at V came to 7 bases and at J to 4 bases, leaving 8 bases not matched to a gene. The CDR3 spells CSGRQGARTGELFF. CDR3 bases: TGCAGCGGGCGGCAGGGGGCCCGCACCGGGGAGCTGTTTTTT.